This T cell receptor beta chain was retrieved from a study of a mutant IDH1 vaccine in newly diagnosed glioma. Overall study context: Prior therapy was radiotherapy, temozolomide, or both; most received both.

The germline V and J ends were trimmed by 2 bases and 7 bases, with 14 bases remaining between them. The germline V gene has CDR1 KGHSH and CDR2 LQKENI. This CDR3 is built from 14 residues. Sample time point: week 35, safety follow-up. Every vaccine dose comprised 300 ug of mutant IDH1 20-mer peptide plus topical imiquimod. Each patient was administered eight vaccinations, scheduled in weeks 1, 3, 5, 7, 11, 15, 19 and 23. The method was immunoSEQ multiplex PCR; TCRdb's version includes in-frame clones alone and lacks a portion of them. The data contain about 54,000 clones, around four fifths of them singletons. The count of this clone is one. The antigen remains undetermined.

The sequencing here drew on PBMCs, taken from a glioma patient whose treatment included an IDH1 peptide vaccine. This TCR was recovered from a woman aged 18-35 years with glioma. The chain is built from TRBV18 and TRBJ1-1; D might be TRBD1 (5 bases). In nucleotides, the CDR3 is TGTGCCAGCTCACCAGGGGCCTTGAGCAGTGAAGCTTTCTTT. This codes for CASSPGALSSEAFF.